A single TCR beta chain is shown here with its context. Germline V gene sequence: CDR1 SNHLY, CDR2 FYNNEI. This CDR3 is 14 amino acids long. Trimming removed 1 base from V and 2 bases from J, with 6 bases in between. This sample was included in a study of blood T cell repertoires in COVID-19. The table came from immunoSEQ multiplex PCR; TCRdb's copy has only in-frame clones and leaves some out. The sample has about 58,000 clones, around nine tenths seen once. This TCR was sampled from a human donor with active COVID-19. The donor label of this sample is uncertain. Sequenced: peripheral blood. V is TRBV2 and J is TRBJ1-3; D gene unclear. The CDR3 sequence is CASSEGYTGNTIYF. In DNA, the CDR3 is TGTGCCAGCAGTGAAGGGTACACTGGAAACACCATATATTTT.